This T cell receptor beta chain was recovered during a study of Tregs in tolerant kidney transplant recipients. The nonmyeloablative bone marrow transplants came from related graft donors, with transient mixed chimerism. V shed 0 bases and J 0 bases; nucleotides not matched to a gene: 2. Germline V gene data show CDR1 as SGHNT and CDR2 as YYREEE (reference sequence). This CDR3 spans 15 amino acids. Sequencing used immunoSEQ multiplex PCR; TCRdb keeps in-frame clones, though not all of them. The sample shows about 64,000 clones, 87% of them seen only once. The chain joins TRBV5-4 to TRBJ2-5; 7 nucleotides agree with TRBD2. Sequencing used CD4+ T cells from blood (PBMCs), obtained 6 months after the transplant. The sequence derives from a human patient who received a combined kidney and bone marrow transplant. These T cells may partly come from the graft donor. Here the CDR3 DNA reads TGTGCCAGCAGCTTGGTTGGGACTAACCAAGAGACCCAGTACTTC. Its translation is CASSLVGTNQETQYF.